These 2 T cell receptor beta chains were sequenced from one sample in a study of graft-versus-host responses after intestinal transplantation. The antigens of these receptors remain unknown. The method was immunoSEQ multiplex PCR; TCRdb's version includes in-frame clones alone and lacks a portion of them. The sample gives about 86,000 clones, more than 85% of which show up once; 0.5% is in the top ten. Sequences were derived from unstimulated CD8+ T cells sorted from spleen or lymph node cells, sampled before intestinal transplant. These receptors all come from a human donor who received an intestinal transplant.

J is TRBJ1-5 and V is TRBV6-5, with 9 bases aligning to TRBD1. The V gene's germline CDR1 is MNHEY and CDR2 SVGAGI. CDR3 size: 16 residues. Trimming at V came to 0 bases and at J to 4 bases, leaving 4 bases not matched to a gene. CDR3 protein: CASSYSDRGGNQPQHF. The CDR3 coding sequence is TGTGCCAGCAGTTACTCGGACAGGGGAGGAAATCAGCCCCAGCATTTT.

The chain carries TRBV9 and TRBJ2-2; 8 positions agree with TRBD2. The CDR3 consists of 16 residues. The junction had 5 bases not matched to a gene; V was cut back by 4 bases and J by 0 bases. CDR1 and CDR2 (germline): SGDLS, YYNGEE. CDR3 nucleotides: TGTGCCAGCAGCTTTAGCGGGAAACCGAACACCGGGGAGCTGTTTTTT. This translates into CASSFSGKPNTGELFF.